This record looks at one TCR beta chain sequence and its context. Its recognized antigen is unknown. Base qualities are not recorded, but no much larger clone differs from it by a single base. Between about 2013 and 2017, the patients underwent resection in either Japan or China. Two lung cancer pathologists independently confirmed the histologic diagnosis of each case on H&E slides. For nucleic acid extraction, premalignant or tumor cells were enriched by macro-dissection following pathologic assessment. DNA was isolated from FFPE tissue using the AllPrep DNA/RNA FFPE Kit. Using the immunoSEQ hsTCRbeta Kit, TCR beta CDR3 regions were sequenced from DNA. In the authors' own workflow: TCR sequencing data were analysed with the ImmunoSEQ Analyzer. T cell clonality was defined as 1 minus Pielou's evenness, calculated on productive rearrangements. The inverse Simpson index, applied to productive templates, was used to measure T cell diversity. T cell density was expressed as TCR beta template counts normalized to usable DNA, with usable DNA estimated by amplifying and sequencing housekeeping genes. Two-sided Kruskal-Wallis tests were used to compare TCR metrics between histologic stages. Not all clones reach the TCRdb copy of this immuneACCESS table, which keeps in-frame sequences only. Checked studies attribute under half of the gap to unresolved V genes and leave the rest unexplained. Clone size and the V and J calls come from that table; the DNA yielded D and trimming. The sample records thousands of clones, approximately 80% of which are singletons. The ten largest clones capture 2.5% to 3.5% of the sample.

From cysteine to phenylalanine, the CDR3 is 12 amino acids long. Just CDR3 DNA is preserved here, 36 bases in frame from base 1. V is reduced by 3 bases and J by 0 bases, leaving a spacing of 4 bases between them. Per the germline V gene, SGHRS is the CDR1 and YFSETQ is the CDR2. This sample was taken from a study of immune evolution from preneoplasia to lung adenocarcinoma (TCRdb year 2021). A note on the overall study: HLA loss of heterozygosity was observed in around 7%, 15% and 35% of AIS, MIA and ADC lesions, respectively, and was not observed in any AAH lesions. The study used immune gene expression, TCR sequencing and multiplex immunofluorescence to profile the immune contexture of lung adenocarcinoma precursors and invasive adenocarcinoma. Resected precursor lesions (AAH, AIS, MIA) and invasive adenocarcinomas were compared against paired morphologically normal lung tissue. The sample size depended on which specimens were available, not on a prior power calculation. The immune data were integrated with whole exome sequencing and methylation data from the same cohort of nodules. A total of some 48 patients with pulmonary nodules who underwent surgical resection were included in the overall cohort. The TCR sequencing data were obtained from about 47 patients. It was reported in the study that 100 to 110 samples were used for TCR sequencing. POLYSOLVER was used to infer class I HLA alleles from exome data, and LOHHLA was used to detect allele-specific HLA loss.

Study-wide findings and limitations: Because all patients were from Japan and China, applicability to Western populations was uncertain. The findings were based on association rather than direct causation, and larger cohorts with long-term follow-up and longitudinal biopsies were deemed needed. The highest T cell clonality was observed in KRAS-mutant nodules compared with EGFR-mutant or double wild-type lesions. Normal lung had the highest top T cell clone frequencies, and these frequencies appeared to fall progressively from AAH through AIS, MIA and invasive adenocarcinoma. Normal lung showed the highest clonality, whereas later-stage lesions appeared to have higher T cell density and diversity but lower clonality.

Input material: FFPE minimally invasive lung adenocarcinoma tissue. What the cell subset or site label conveys for this sample: micro-invasive lung adenocarcinoma (MIA). The chain links TRBV5-1 with TRBJ2-7, with no confidently assigned D gene. This sequence was found in a person aged 55 to 75 with lung adenocarcinoma. CDR3 protein: CASSSFSYEQYF. The nucleotide sequence is TGCGCCAGCAGCTCCTTCTCCTACGAGCAGTACTTC.